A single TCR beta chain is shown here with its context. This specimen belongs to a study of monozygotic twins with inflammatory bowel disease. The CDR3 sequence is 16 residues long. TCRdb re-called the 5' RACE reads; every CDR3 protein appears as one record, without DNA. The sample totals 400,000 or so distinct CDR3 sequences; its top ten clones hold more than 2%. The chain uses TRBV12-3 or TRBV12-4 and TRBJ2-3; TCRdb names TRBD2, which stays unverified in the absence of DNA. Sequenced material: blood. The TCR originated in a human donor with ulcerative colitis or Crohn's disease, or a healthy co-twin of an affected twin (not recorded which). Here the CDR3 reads CASSLKLAGSTDTQYF.